This T cell receptor beta chain was documented in a study of T cells in Graves' hyperthyroidism and ophthalmopathy. CDR3 length: 13 amino acids. V gave up 5 bases and J gave up 4 bases, with 11 bases separating them. The germline V gene encodes CDR1 SNHLY and CDR2 FYNNEI. There were TCR beta CDR3 regions amplified from RNA transcripts. Initially, a first-round RT-PCR of the TCR CDR3 employed the HTBI primer set. MiXCR, run by TCRdb on the multiplex PCR reads, gives a single entry per CDR3 protein. The profile covers about 740,000 distinct CDR3 sequences, with about 15% appearing a single time and 10% taken by the ten largest.

The rearrangement joins TRBV2 to TRBJ1-2; D gene unclear. This receptor was taken from a woman aged 18-29 years with Graves' hyperthyroidism. Sequenced: blood. The CDR3 coding sequence is TGTGCCAGCAGTTCCGGGCCAGCCTATGGCTACACCTTC. Translation gives CASSSGPAYGYTF.